This TCR beta chain emerged from a study of CD8+ T cells in alopecia areata. Background on the study: Treated individuals took tofacitinib by mouth, 5 to 10 mg twice daily. General observations from the study: The study found tofacitinib significantly decreased scalp clonality and expanded CD8+ clones among the top 100. Lesional scalp, especially alopecia totalis/universalis, showed higher clonality than normal scalp.

Indicated treatment: oral pan-JAK inhibitor, 5-10 mg twice daily. The researchers isolated CD4+ and CD8+ T cells from PBMCs by sorting. Reverse transcribed after extraction, RNA yielded cDNA as the sequencing template. The data were produced by immunoSEQ multiplex PCR, yet TCRdb's version contains in-frame clones alone and is incomplete. The sample holds 120,000 or so clones, over 55% seen once. About this clone itself: Its antigen is currently unknown.

Trimming took 2 bases from V and 3 from J, leaving 19 bases between them. The CDR3 runs 17 residues. Germline V CDR1 and CDR2: MDHEN, SYDVKM. The genes are TRBV28 and TRBJ1-1; TRBD1 might be the D (5 bases). The sequence was collected from a human donor with alopecia areata. The sequenced sample was CD4+ T cells sorted from blood, obtained at week 4, from a patient treated with tofacitinib. The CDR3 spells CASSLVLSGTLDTEAFF. The CDR3 DNA reads as TGTGCCAGCAGTTTAGTCCTGTCCGGGACCTTAGACACTGAAGCTTTCTTT.